The next 6 T cell receptor beta chains were all read from a single sample in a study of cytotoxic CD8 clonotypes in ibrutinib-treated CLL. Method: immunoSEQ multiplex PCR; TCRdb's copy keeps in-frame clones and lacks some. This table has 12,000 or so clones, around two thirds appearing once. This sample comprised PBMCs, obtained before ibrutinib treatment. Source of these receptors: a human donor with chronic lymphocytic leukemia.

This chain links TRBV5-1 with TRBJ2-2; 7 nucleotides line up with TRBD1. V lost 7 bases to trimming and J lost 5 bases; unmatched junction nucleotides: 11. The CDR3 spans 15 residues. CDR1 is SGHRS, CDR2 YFSETQ, per germline. The CDR3 protein is CASGSGTATTGELFF. The CDR3 DNA sequence: TGCGCCAGCGGATCCGGGACAGCGACTACCGGGGAGCTGTTTTTT.

This clone has a single count. V and J are TRBV29-1 and TRBJ1-1; D remains unclear. This CDR3 comprises 15 residues. V was pared by 1 base and J by 5 bases, with 17 bases between. Germline V gives CDR1 SQVTM, CDR2 ANQGSEA. The CDR3 is CSVEGLFKTKTEAFF. The CDR3 nucleotides are TGCAGCGTTGAAGGCCTGTTTAAAACGAAGACTGAAGCTTTCTTT.

The V and J genes are TRBV28 and TRBJ2-1, with 9 bases aligning to TRBD2. This CDR3 spans 15 amino acids. CDR1 MDHEN and CDR2 SYDVKM come from the germline V gene. The junction had 6 bases not matched to a gene; V was cut back by 6 bases and J by 3 bases. For the CDR3, the DNA is TGTGCCAGCAGCCCTCGGCGGGGGGGCTACAATGAGCAGTTCTTC. The encoded protein is CASSPRRGGYNEQFF.

This clone came up a few times. At one end the junction does not follow the germline gene, possibly because of a read error. This chain uses TRBV19 with TRBJ1-3; 8 bases are a match to TRBD1. The germline CDR1 and CDR2 sequences are LNHDA and SQIVND (reference sequence). This CDR3 has 12 amino acids. DNA for the CDR3: TGTGCCAGTAGTCCCCGAGGACAGGGCCATCATTTT. It translates to CASSPRGQGHHF.

The CDR3 sequence is CASSLGTGITEAFF. In DNA form, the CDR3 reads TGTGCCAGTAGCCTGGGGACAGGGATCACTGAAGCTTTCTTT. V is TRBV19 and J is TRBJ1-1, with 9 nucleotides matching TRBD1. The germline gives CDR1 LNHDA, CDR2 SQIVND (reference sequence). The CDR3 has 14 amino acids. V lost 6 bases and J lost 4; bases outside the gene matches: 6.

Here the CDR3 DNA reads TGTGCCAGCTCAGGGACAGGGGGGGGCAATCAGCCCCAGCATTTT. It specifies CASSGTGGGNQPQHF. The V and J genes are TRBV18 and TRBJ1-5; TRBD1 agrees at 11 bases. The CDR3 is made up of 15 amino acids. Trimming removed 5 bases from V and 2 bases from J; junction bases left unmatched: 2. Germline assignment: CDR1 KGHSH and CDR2 LQKENI.